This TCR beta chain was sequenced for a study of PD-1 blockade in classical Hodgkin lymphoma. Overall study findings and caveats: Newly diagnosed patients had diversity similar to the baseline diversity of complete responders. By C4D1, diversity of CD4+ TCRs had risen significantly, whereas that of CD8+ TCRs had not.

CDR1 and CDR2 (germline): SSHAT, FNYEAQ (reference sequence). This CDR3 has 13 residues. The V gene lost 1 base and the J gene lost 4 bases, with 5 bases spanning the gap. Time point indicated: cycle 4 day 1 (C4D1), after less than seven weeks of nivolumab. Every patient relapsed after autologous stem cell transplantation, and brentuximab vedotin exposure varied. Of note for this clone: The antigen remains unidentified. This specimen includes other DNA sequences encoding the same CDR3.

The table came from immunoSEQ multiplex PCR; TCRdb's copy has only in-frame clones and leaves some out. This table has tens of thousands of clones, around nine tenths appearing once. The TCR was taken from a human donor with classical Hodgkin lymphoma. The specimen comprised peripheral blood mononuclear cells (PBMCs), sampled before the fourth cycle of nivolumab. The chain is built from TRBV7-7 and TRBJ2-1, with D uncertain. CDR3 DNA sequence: TGTGCCAGCAGCTTAGGGCAATACAATGAGCAGTTCTTC. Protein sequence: CASSLGQYNEQFF.